This is a list of T cell receptor beta chains from one sample in a study of beta chain features in type 1 diabetes. The data were produced by immunoSEQ multiplex PCR, yet TCRdb's version contains in-frame clones alone and is incomplete. The data hold tens of thousands of clones, with 65% observed a single time. Sequenced material: Tregs from blood. These receptors were obtained from a woman in her 30s with type 1 diabetes. Each CDR3 is given with its conserved first and last residue. A D gene is named only where the DNA matches it firmly. Rows may omit the clone size; those that give it use once, few, many or a size class.

once	TRBV5-4	TRBJ2-5	TRBD2	CASSLILATETQYF	TGTGCCAGCAGCTTGATACTAGCGACGGAGACCCAGTACTTC
-	TRBV7-8	TRBJ1-5	TRBD1	CASSLRQGAQPQHF	TGTGCCAGCAGCTTACGACAGGGTGCTCAGCCCCAGCATTTT
-	TRBV9	TRBJ2-4	-	CASSVSGGPKNIQYF	TGTGCCAGCAGCGTGTCGGGGGGCCCCAAAAACATTCAGTACTTC
once	TRBV29-1	TRBJ2-7	TRBD1	CSVVRTGWTLTGREQYF	TGCAGCGTTGTAAGGACAGGTTGGACACTAACCGGTCGCGAGCAGTACTTC
-	TRBV7-9	TRBJ2-7	-	CASSPQGWISEQYF	TGTGCCAGCAGCCCACAGGGCTGGATCTCCGAGCAGTACTTC
once	TRBV16	TRBJ1-2	-	CASSQSPFEGDYGYTF	TGTGCCAGCAGCCAATCGCCGTTCGAGGGCGACTATGGCTACACCTTC
-	TRBV29-1	TRBJ2-3	-	CSVERARRTDTQYF	TGCAGCGTTGAGCGGGCGCGACGCACAGATACGCAGTATTTT
-	TRBV6-5	TRBJ2-3	TRBD2	CASGLAGGTDTQYF	TGTGCCAGCGGGTTAGCGGGAGGGACAGATACGCAGTATTTT
few	TRBV7-9	TRBJ1-4	-	CASSLGATNEKLFF	TGTGCCAGCAGCTTAGGAGCAACTAATGAAAAACTGTTTTTT
once	TRBV4-1	TRBJ2-7	TRBD1	CASSPTGDVAYEQYF	TGCGCCAGCAGCCCTACAGGGGATGTTGCCTACGAGCAGTACTTC
-	TRBV7-2	TRBJ1-2	-	CASSLQGFTSGYTF	TGTGCCAGCAGCCTACAGGGATTTACTAGTGGCTACACCTTC
-	TRBV7-9	TRBJ1-4	-	CASSRAETRSEKLFF	TGTGCCAGCAGTCGTGCAGAGACTAGAAGCGAAAAACTGTTTTTT
-	TRBV11-3	TRBJ2-3	TRBD2	CASTSGHTDTQYF	TGTGCCAGCACTAGCGGACACACAGATACGCAGTATTTT
few	TRBV28	TRBJ2-3	TRBD2	CATRGVIITDTQYF	TGTGCTACACGGGGGGTGATCATCACAGATACGCAGTATTTT
-	TRBV19	TRBJ1-3	-	CASNQAGSGNTIYF	TGTGCCAGTAACCAAGCAGGGTCTGGAAACACCATATATTTT
-	TRBV5-1	TRBJ2-7	-	CASSWGPGLSYEQYF	TGCGCCAGCAGCTGGGGTCCAGGGCTCTCCTACGAGCAGTACTTC
-	TRBV30	TRBJ2-3	-	CAWSTGFGSNTDTQYF	TGTGCCTGGAGTACAGGTTTCGGGTCCAACACAGATACGCAGTATTTT
-	TRBV30	TRBJ2-2	TRBD1	CAWSVQGDGELFF	TGTGCCTGGAGTGTACAGGGGGACGGGGAGCTGTTTTTT
few	TRBV28	TRBJ2-3	-	CASSLPGTDTQYF	TGTGCCAGCAGTTTACCGGGCACAGATACGCAGTATTTT
-	TRBV5-1	TRBJ2-1	-	CASSLARPPNEQFF	TGCGCCAGCAGCTTGGCCCGTCCCCCCAATGAGCAGTTCTTC
-	TRBV10-3	TRBJ2-3	TRBD2	CAISLSQTSGRADTQYF	TGTGCCATCAGTCTCAGTCAAACTAGCGGGAGGGCCGATACGCAGTATTTT
few	TRBV7-9	TRBJ1-1	-	CASSFYEGGITEAFF	TGTGCCAGCAGCTTTTATGAGGGTGGGATCACTGAAGCTTTCTTT
-	TRBV28	TRBJ1-2	-	CASSQDLGYTF	TGTGCCAGCAGTCAAGACTTGGGCTACACCTTC
-	TRBV7-3	TRBJ2-1	TRBD2	CASSISGSYNEQFF	TGTGCCAGCAGCATTAGCGGGAGCTACAATGAGCAGTTCTTC
few	TRBV19	TRBJ2-3	TRBD2	CASSVPGRYTDTQYF	TGTGCCAGTAGTGTGCCCGGGAGGTACACAGATACGCAGTATTTT
-	TRBV11-2	TRBJ1-2	-	CASSPRVAGYTF	TGTGCCAGCAGCCCCAGGGTTGCTGGCTACACCTTC
-	TRBV4-2	TRBJ2-1	-	CASSQDGGLGGTNEQFF	TGTGCCAGCAGCCAAGATGGAGGACTGGGCGGCACCAATGAGCAGTTCTTC
-	TRBV27	TRBJ2-1	-	CASSNERGNYNEQFF	TGTGCCAGCAGTAACGAAAGGGGCAATTACAATGAGCAGTTCTTC
-	TRBV7-3	TRBJ2-1	TRBD2	CASSPGRSNEQFF	TGTGCCAGCAGCCCCGGGAGGTCCAATGAGCAGTTCTTC
-	TRBV21-1	TRBJ2-1	-	CASSKVSSGRSYNEQFF	TGTGCCAGCAGCAAAGTGTCTAGCGGGCGTTCCTACAATGAGCAGTTCTTC
once	TRBV4-1	TRBJ2-7	-	CASSQEQGTYEQYF	TGCGCCAGCAGCCAAGAACAGGGCACCTACGAGCAGTACTTC
-	TRBV7-3	TRBJ2-3	-	CASSVPGDTQYF	TGTGCCAGCAGCGTACCGGGGGATACGCAGTATTTT
-	TRBV19	TRBJ1-1	-	CASRLTVNTEAFF	TGTGCCAGTAGACTGACAGTAAACACTGAAGCTTTCTTT
once	TRBV6-5	TRBJ2-7	TRBD2	CASRPTSGDSYEQYF	TGTGCCAGCAGACCGACTAGCGGGGACTCCTACGAGCAGTACTTC
-	TRBV5-1	TRBJ2-3	TRBD2	CASSLERGASTDTQYF	TGCGCCAGCAGCTTGGAGCGGGGGGCGAGCACAGATACGCAGTATTTT
-	TRBV2	TRBJ2-1	TRBD2	CASARTSGGSNEQFF	TGTGCCAGCGCGAGGACTAGCGGGGGGAGCAATGAGCAGTTCTTC
-	TRBV4-2	TRBJ1-1	-	CASSQDRRGEAFF	TGTGCCAGCAGCCAAGATAGGCGGGGTGAAGCTTTCTTT
-	TRBV2	TRBJ2-1	TRBD2	CATLLGTSGPPIF	TGTGCCACCCTGCTAGGGACTAGCGGCCCCCCGATCTTC
-	TRBV6-4	TRBJ2-1	TRBD2	CAPRRKRGYNEQFF	TGTGCCCCGCGAAGGAAGCGGGGATACAATGAGCAGTTCTTC
-	TRBV7-2	TRBJ2-5	-	CASSFLSRETQYF	TGTGCCAGCAGCTTCCTAAGCCGGGAGACCCAGTACTTC
-	TRBV6-6	TRBJ1-4	TRBD1	CASSYQGGEKLFF	TGTGCCAGCAGTTACCAGGGGGGTGAAAAACTGTTTTTT
-	TRBV9	TRBJ1-4	-	CASSVEPQGGSEKLFF	TGTGCCAGCAGCGTAGAGCCCCAGGGAGGTTCTGAAAAACTGTTTTTT
few	TRBV27	TRBJ2-6	TRBD1	CASSTDRGLSPGANVLTF	TGTGCCAGCAGTACCGACAGGGGGCTGAGTCCTGGGGCCAACGTCCTGACTTTC
-	TRBV18	TRBJ1-1	TRBD1	CASSPGQGVRFGFF	TGTGCCAGCTCCCCGGGACAGGGGGTTCGATTTGGTTTCTTT
few	TRBV5-1	TRBJ2-7	TRBD2	CASSSVGAGGNEQYF	TGCGCCAGCAGCTCCGTTGGAGCGGGAGGGAACGAGCAGTACTTC
-	TRBV11-2	TRBJ2-3	TRBD2	CASSLSLAEDADTQYF	TGTGCCAGCAGCTTAAGCCTAGCGGAAGACGCAGATACGCAGTATTTT
-	TRBV6-5	TRBJ2-7	-	CASGRFEQYF	TGTGCCAGCGGGCGATTCGAGCAGTACTTC
-	TRBV6-5	TRBJ1-2	TRBD1	CASSYLRQGNYGYTF	TGTGCCAGCAGTTACCTCAGACAGGGGAACTATGGCTACACCTTC
-	TRBV7-8	TRBJ1-5	-	CASSFLGAINQPQHF	TGTGCCAGCAGCTTCCTAGGGGCTATCAATCAGCCCCAGCATTTT
-	TRBV5-6	TRBJ2-2	TRBD1	CASSNRDRGLTGELFF	TGTGCCAGCAGTAACCGGGACAGGGGGCTCACCGGGGAGCTGTTTTTT
-	TRBV18	TRBJ2-7	TRBD1	CASAGTGRNEQYF	TGTGCCAGCGCCGGGACAGGGCGCAACGAGCAGTACTTC
once	TRBV18	TRBJ1-6	-	CASSPGGTENSPLHF	TGTGCCAGCTCACCGGGAGGGACGGAGAATTCACCCCTCCACTTT
few	TRBV11-1	TRBJ2-2	TRBD1	CASSFAGTGYTGELFF	TGTGCCAGCAGCTTCGCCGGGACAGGCTACACCGGGGAGCTGTTTTTT